This TCR beta chain was profiled in a study of T-cell reconstitution after alpha-beta-depleted transplantation in children. This clonotype was seen repeatedly, ten times or more. During its preparation, the TCRbeta library received unique molecular identifiers. Via MiXCR, TCRdb re-called the PCR reads, giving one row per CDR3 protein. Here the sample spans over 70,000 distinct CDR3 sequences, 7.5% to 9.5% being singletons. CDR3 length equals 15 residues. V was cut by 5 bases and J by 9 bases, with 20 bases left in between. Sequenced here: PBMCs from the stem cell graft donor, sampled from the stem cell graft. This clonotype originated in a human donor who donated a stem cell graft to a child with congenital amegakaryocytic thrombocytopenia. The chain joins TRBV12-3 or TRBV12-4 to TRBJ2-4; D uncertain. CDR3 sequence reads: CASSRAQLGLTIQYF. Written as DNA, the CDR3 is TGTGCCAGCAGTCGAGCACAATTAGGGCTTACCATTCAGTACTTC.